Below are 18 T cell receptor beta chains sequenced from a single sample in a study of blood T cells in healthy people across ages. A second PCR, run for about 6 to 11 cycles, used a sample-barcoded 5' primer plus a J-beta primer mix. TCRdb recomputed calls from the 5' RACE reads with MiXCR, one row per CDR3 protein. This sample has about 930,000 distinct CDR3 sequences, with 25% to 35% found just once. These data also featured in a second study, about T cells of mothers and their children.

Input material: blood. These receptor sequences come from a middle-aged woman in good health.

This clonotype was seen only a few times. CDR3 DNA sequence: TGCGCCAGCAGCTTACAGAAAGTCACAGATACGCAGTATTTT. Translating gives CASSLQKVTDTQYF. The chain carries TRBV5-1 and TRBJ2-3; no reliable D call. V was shortened by 2 bases and J by 2 bases, with 9 bases between the two germline ends. The length of the CDR3 is 14 residues. CDR1 and CDR2 from the germline V gene are SGHRS and YFSETQ.

In the case of this clonotype: This may be a read error, as it is one base from a much larger clone. The rearrangement links TRBV14 to TRBJ2-7; no clear D. Trimming pared 4 bases from V and 9 bases from J, leaving 19 bases between. Per germline, CDR1 SGHDN and CDR2 FVKESK. This CDR3 is 14 amino acids long. The CDR3 DNA sequence: TGTGCCAGCAGCCTAGCAGACCGGGCCTGGGGGCAGTACTTC. As protein: CASSLADRAWGQYF.

This chain joins TRBV7-8 and TRBJ2-3; perhaps TRBD1 as D (5 bases). The germline V gene encodes CDR1 SGHVS and CDR2 FQNEAQ. The V gene lost 4 bases and the J gene lost 9 bases, with 8 bases spanning the gap. The CDR3 is 11 residues long. CDR3 sequence reads: CASSSGQTQYF. The CDR3 nucleotides are TGTGCCAGCAGCTCAGGGCAGACGCAGTATTTT.

The V gene is TRBV18, the J gene TRBJ1-1; possible D gene TRBD1, 5 bases. The CDR3 spans 15 residues. Germline V gives CDR1 KGHSH, CDR2 LQKENI. Trimming left V 0 bases short and J 0 bases short, with 8 bases between. The CDR3 nucleotides are TGTGCCAGCTCACCACCGGCAGGGATGAACACTGAAGCTTTCTTT. It specifies CASSPPAGMNTEAFF.

This clonotype turned up a few times. This sequence may be a read error, since a much larger clone differs from it by one base. The J gene is TRBJ2-1, the V gene TRBV20-1; D gene unclear. Deletions cut 0 bases from V and 7 bases from J, with 7 bases between. The CDR3 spans 12 residues. Per the germline V gene, CDR1 is DFQATT and CDR2 is SNEGSKA (reference sequence). CDR3 nucleotides: TGCAGTGCTAGAGATATGAGGAATGAGCAGTTCTTC. Translated, it gives CSARDMRNEQFF.

Worth noting for this clonotype: A clone one base away is much larger, so this may be a read error. V is TRBV7-2 and J is TRBJ2-1, with 14 bases aligning to TRBD2. CDR1 SGHTA and CDR2 FQGNSA come from the germline V gene. The CDR3 covers 19 residues. With 4 bases clipped from V and 5 bases from J, the junction kept 13 bases outside the gene matches. CDR3 nucleotides: TGTGCCAGCAGCTCCGGGGGGACTAGCGGGGGCCTTTCCGACAATGAGCAGTTCTTC. Translated, it gives CASSSGGTSGGLSDNEQFF.

This CDR3 is CASSPGGGRNTEAFF. The DNA of the CDR3 is TGTGCCAGCAGCCCCGGGGGGGGGAGGAACACTGAAGCTTTCTTT. The chain uses TRBV7-9 and TRBJ1-1, with a possible D match to TRBD1 (5 bases). V lost 5 bases, J lost 1 base, and 14 bases lay in between. Germline CDR1 SEHNR, CDR2 FQNEAQ (reference sequence). CDR3 length equals 15 residues. Together with reference TRBV7-9 and TRBJ1-1, the CDR3 gives the full variable domain: DTGVSQNPRHKITKRGQNVTFRCDPISEHNRLYWYRQTLGQGPEFLTYFQNEAQLEKSRLLSDRFSAERPKGSFSTLEIQRTEQGDSAMYLCASSPGGGRNTEAFFGQGTRLTVV.

The chain carries TRBV5-4 and TRBJ2-3; tentatively, D is TRBD1 (5 bases). CDR3 length: 15 amino acids. Germline-derived CDR1 and CDR2 are SGHNT and YYREEE (reference sequence). The V gene lost 5 bases and the J gene lost 6 bases, with 19 bases spanning the gap. In DNA, the CDR3 is TGTGCCAGCAGTTATGGGGCCCAAAACTCCGATACGCAGTATTTT. As protein: CASSYGAQNSDTQYF.

The chain joins TRBV12-3 or TRBV12-4 to TRBJ1-5; TRBD1 matches at 9 bases. The CDR3 has 19 amino acids. V lost 3 bases, J lost 1 base, and 13 bases stayed unmatched. In nucleotides, the CDR3 is TGTGCCAGCAGTTTGGCTGGGAGACAGGGGGGGATCAGCAATCAGCCCCAGCATTTT. It codes for CASSLAGRQGGISNQPQHF.

This chain uses TRBV5-1 with TRBJ2-1; tentatively, D is TRBD1 or TRBD2 (5 bases each). Trimming shortened V by 0 bases and J by 10 bases, and 17 bases separated the two germline ends. Germline V gives CDR1 SGHRS, CDR2 YFSETQ. The CDR3 totals 15 residues. CDR3 in amino acids: CASSLAWQDWGEQFF. CDR3 nucleotides: TGCGCCAGCAGCTTGGCCTGGCAGGACTGGGGGGAGCAGTTCTTC.

Remarks on this clonotype: This may be a read error, as it is one base from a much larger clone. The V and J genes are TRBV11-2 and TRBJ2-1; D possibly corresponds to TRBD2 (5 bases). Germline CDR1 SGHAT, CDR2 FQNNGV. V was shortened by 1 base and J by 9 bases, with 7 bases between the two germline ends. The CDR3 totals 12 residues. CDR3 sequence (DNA): TGTGCCAGCAGCTTAGCCGCGGGTGAGCAGTTCTTC. This gives the protein CASSLAAGEQFF.

In this sample, this clonotype turned up many times. This chain uses TRBV5-1 with TRBJ2-7; D may be TRBD1 (5 bases). CDR3 length: 14 residues. V lost 4 bases and J 3 bases, leaving 14 bases between the germline ends. CDR1 is SGHRS and CDR2 is YFSETQ in the germline V gene. This CDR3 is CASSLHTGIYEQYF. Here the CDR3 DNA reads TGCGCCAGCAGCCTACACACAGGAATCTACGAGCAGTACTTC.

Points on this clonotype: A much bigger clone sits one base away, suggesting this may be a read error. This sequence joins TRBV12-3 or TRBV12-4 and TRBJ2-6; D is possibly TRBD1 (5 bases). CDR3 length: 13 amino acids. Written as DNA, the CDR3 is TGTGCCAGCGGCGGCTCTGGGGCCAACGTCCCGACTTTC. Translated, it gives CASGGSGANVPTF.

The rearrangement joins TRBV27 to TRBJ2-1; the D gene is possibly TRBD2 (6 bases). Trimming shortened V by 2 bases and J by 0 bases, and 11 bases separated the two germline ends. The CDR3 length is 16 residues. Germline CDR1 MNHEY, CDR2 SMNVEV (reference sequence). For the CDR3, the DNA is TGTGCCAGCAGTTTAGCGGGGTTAAGCTCCTACAATGAGCAGTTCTTC. Its protein is CASSLAGLSSYNEQFF.

This clonotype occurred many times. V and J are TRBV20-1 and TRBJ1-5; TRBD1 agrees at 7 bases. The V gene's germline CDR1 is DFQATT and CDR2 SNEGSKA (reference sequence). V was clipped by 0 bases and J by 3 bases; unmatched bases: 5. The CDR3 is 15 residues long. CDR3 DNA: TGCAGTGCTAGAGATCAACAGGGGCTCAATCAGCCCCAGCATTTT. Translating it yields CSARDQQGLNQPQHF.

This clonotype was counted a few times. The chain is built from TRBV5-4 and TRBJ2-7, with D tentatively TRBD1 or TRBD2 (7 bases each). Germline CDR1 and CDR2: SGHNT and YYREEE (reference sequence). Trimming pared 1 base from V and 6 bases from J, leaving 20 bases between. The CDR3 extends over 16 amino acids. Here the CDR3 DNA reads TGTGCCAGCAGCTTGAGACTCGGCAGGGGGGGCGCCGAGCAGTACTTC. This encodes CASSLRLGRGGAEQYF.

A remark on this clonotype: This may arise from a read error, as a much more abundant clone is one base away. This rearrangement joins TRBV7-2 to TRBJ2-3; D remains unclear. In germline, CDR1 is SGHTA, CDR2 FQGNSA. The CDR3 runs to 14 residues. The CDR3 DNA reads as TGTGCCGGCAGCCCCCCCGTCCCGGGAGATACGCAGTATTTT. The encoded protein is CAGSPPVPGDTQYF.

The chain combines TRBV12-3 or TRBV12-4 with TRBJ2-7, with a possible D match to TRBD2 (6 bases). V gave up 4 bases and J gave up 6 bases, with 16 bases separating them. This CDR3 is built from 14 residues. CDR3 protein: CASSSGTPLSEQYF. The CDR3, as DNA: TGTGCCAGCAGTTCCGGGACTCCCCTGAGCGAGCAGTACTTC.